The 14 T cell receptor beta chains reported below all come from one sample, sequenced in a study of blood T cell repertoires in COVID-19. The table came from immunoSEQ multiplex PCR; TCRdb's copy has only in-frame clones and leaves some out. The sample lists approximately 30,000 clones; roughly nine tenths were seen once. Material for sequencing was peripheral blood. These receptors came from a human donor in a cohort sampled during active COVID-19.

The chain is built from TRBV18 and TRBJ2-1, with D perhaps matching TRBD2 (6 bases). Deletions cut 1 base from V and 7 bases from J, with 20 bases between. Germline CDR1 and CDR2: KGHSH and LQKENI. The CDR3 consists of 17 residues. The CDR3 DNA reads as TGTGCCAGCTCACCACGGGCGGAGGGAATCCAGTGGAATGAGCAGTTCTTC. Protein: CASSPRAEGIQWNEQFF.

The genes are TRBV28 and TRBJ1-2; TRBD1 matches 7 bases. The CDR3 is 14 residues long. Trimming at V came to 6 bases and at J to 2 bases, leaving 6 bases not matched to a gene. From germline, CDR1 is MDHEN and CDR2 SYDVKM. CDR3 protein: CASRTVQGNYGYTF. The CDR3, as DNA: TGTGCCAGCAGAACCGTACAGGGGAACTATGGCTACACCTTC.

The chain couples TRBV5-1 to TRBJ2-2, with 10 bases identical to TRBD2. Trimming cost V 7 bases and J 4 bases; bases outside gene matches: 7. The CDR3 extends over 15 amino acids. Germline lookup yields CDR1 SGHRS and CDR2 YFSETQ. The CDR3 is CASAPPSGGTGELFF. The CDR3 DNA sequence: TGCGCCAGCGCCCCACCTAGCGGGGGCACCGGGGAGCTGTTTTTT.

This sequence joins TRBV6-6 and TRBJ2-7; 7 nucleotides match TRBD1. Germline-derived CDR1 and CDR2 are MNHNY and SVGAGI (reference sequence). The CDR3 has 12 amino acids. V was clipped by 6 bases and J by 6 bases; unmatched bases: 5. This CDR3 reads CASSNTGVEQYF. The CDR3 region has the DNA TGTGCCAGCAGCAACACAGGGGTCGAGCAGTACTTC.

J is TRBJ2-2 and V is TRBV18; 7 bases are shared with TRBD1. V was pared by 3 bases and J by 4 bases, with 2 bases of the junction left unmatched. CDR1 and CDR2 (germline): KGHSH, LQKENI. The CDR3 runs to 14 residues. In DNA, the CDR3 is TGTGCCAGCTCACCTAGGACAGGCACCGGGGAGCTGTTTTTT. This sequence encodes CASSPRTGTGELFF.

The chain is built from TRBV6-5 and TRBJ2-3; 8 nucleotides match TRBD1. The CDR3 runs to 15 residues. Germline-derived CDR1 and CDR2 are MNHEY and SVGAGI. The junction had 9 bases not matched to a gene; V was cut back by 10 bases and J by 0 bases. The CDR3: CATFPRGPSTDTQYF. CDR3 nucleotides: TGTGCCACCTTTCCCAGGGGGCCAAGCACAGATACGCAGTATTTT.

The chain employs TRBV7-6 and TRBJ2-5; D is perhaps TRBD2 (5 bases). V was shortened by 4 bases and J by 0 bases, with 9 bases between the two germline ends. The CDR3 length is 14 residues. CDR1 is SGHVS and CDR2 is FNYEAQ in the germline V gene. The CDR3 loop reads CASSWGEDQETQYF. Here the CDR3 DNA reads TGTGCCAGCAGCTGGGGAGAGGACCAAGAGACCCAGTACTTC.

This clone was seen only a few times. The chain has TRBV5-1 and TRBJ2-7; TRBD2 is a possible D gene (6 bases). The CDR3 totals 12 residues. In germline, CDR1 is SGHRS, CDR2 YFSETQ. Trimming removed 5 bases at V and 1 base at J, with 7 bases between. CDR3 region: CASRGGSYEQYF. The CDR3, as DNA: TGCGCCAGCAGGGGGGGATCCTACGAGCAGTACTTC.

The chain links TRBV19 to TRBJ2-1; perhaps TRBD2 as D (6 bases). The V and J ends lost 3 bases and 5 bases respectively, with 23 bases between them. There are 18 residues in the CDR3. Germline CDR1 and CDR2: LNHDA and SQIVND (reference sequence). CDR3 in DNA: TGTGCCAGTAGTATCGGGATTCTGGGACTCGAGATGAACAATGAGCAGTTCTTC. Amino acid sequence: CASSIGILGLEMNNEQFF.

This CDR3 reads CASSTRQATSPLHF. In DNA, the CDR3 is TGTGCCAGCAGCACCCGACAGGCTACTTCACCCCTCCACTTT. The chain recombines TRBV11-3 with TRBJ1-6, with D perhaps TRBD1 (6 bases). CDR1 SGHNT and CDR2 YENEEA come from the germline V gene. The CDR3 is made up of 14 amino acids. V lost 5 bases and J 9 bases, leaving 14 bases between the germline ends. The complete variable domain, with remaining parts taken from reference TRBV11-3 and TRBJ1-6, reads EAGVVQSPRYKIIEKKQPVAFWCNPISGHNTLYWYLQNLGQGPELLIRYENEEAVDDSQLPKDRFSAERLKGVDSTLKIQPAELGDSAVYLCASSTRQATSPLHFGNGTRLTVT.

The chain uses TRBV7-9 and TRBJ2-1; tentative D call: TRBD1 (5 bases). The V and J ends lost 1 base and 8 bases respectively, with 15 bases between them. The CDR3 consists of 15 residues. CDR1 and CDR2 from the germline V gene are SEHNR and FQNEAQ (reference sequence). CDR3 DNA sequence: TGTGCCAGCAGCTTAGTCGGACAATCGGACGATGAGCAGTTCTTC. Amino acids: CASSLVGQSDDEQFF.

This clone was seen once. The genes are TRBV19 and TRBJ1-5, with D unclear. The CDR3 extends over 12 amino acids. Germline CDR1 and CDR2: LNHDA and SQIVND (reference sequence). V gave up 8 bases and J gave up 9 bases, with 14 bases separating them. Written as DNA, the CDR3 is TGTGCCAGTTGGCCTTCAGCGGGGCCCCAGCATTTT. Translated: CASWPSAGPQHF.

The rearrangement joins TRBV27 to TRBJ2-7, with 11 bases matching TRBD1. Trimming cost V 6 bases and J 2 bases; bases outside gene matches: 12. This CDR3 has 17 residues. Germline loops: CDR1 MNHEY, CDR2 SMNVEV (reference sequence). Written as DNA, the CDR3 is TGTGCCAGCAGCCCTTATGGGTCGGGACAGGGGGCCTACGAGCAGTACTTC. It translates to CASSPYGSGQGAYEQYF.

The CDR3 loop reads CASSWSGGAPGANVLTF. Here the CDR3 DNA reads TGTGCCAGCAGTTGGAGCGGGGGGGCCCCTGGGGCCAACGTCCTGACTTTC. This chain links TRBV7-2 with TRBJ2-6, with TRBD2 matching 10 bases. V gave up 6 bases and J gave up 2 bases; unmatched junction bases: 7. The CDR3 has 17 amino acids. Germline values: CDR1 SGHTA, CDR2 FQGNSA. Looking up the rest from reference TRBV7-2 and TRBJ2-6 gives the full variable domain: GAGVSQSPSNKVTEKGKDVELRCDPISGHTALYWYRQSLGQGLEFLIYFQGNSAPDKSGLPSDRFSAERTGGSVSTLTIQRTQQEDSAVYLCASSWSGGAPGANVLTFGAGSRLTVL.